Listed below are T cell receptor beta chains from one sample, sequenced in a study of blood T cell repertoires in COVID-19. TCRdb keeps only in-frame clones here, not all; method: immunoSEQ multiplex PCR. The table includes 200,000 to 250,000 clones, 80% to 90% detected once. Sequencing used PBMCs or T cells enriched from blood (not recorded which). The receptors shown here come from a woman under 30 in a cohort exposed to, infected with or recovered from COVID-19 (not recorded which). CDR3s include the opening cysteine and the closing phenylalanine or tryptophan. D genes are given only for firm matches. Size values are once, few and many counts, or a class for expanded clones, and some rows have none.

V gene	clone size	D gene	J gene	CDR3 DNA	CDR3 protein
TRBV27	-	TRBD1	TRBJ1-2	TGTGCCAGCAGTCTACGGACAGGGGGCCTCGGCTACACCTTC	CASSLRTGGLGYTF
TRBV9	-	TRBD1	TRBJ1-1	TGTGCCAGCAGCGTAAGTCCCAGGGGGTCGAACACTGAAGCTTTCTTT	CASSVSPRGSNTEAFF
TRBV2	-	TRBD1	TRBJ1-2	TGTGCCAGCCGGAACTCAGGGGGCCACTATGGCTACACCTTC	CASRNSGGHYGYTF
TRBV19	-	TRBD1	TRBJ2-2	TGTGCCAGTAGTATGGGACAGGTGGACGGCGGGGAGCTGTTTTTT	CASSMGQVDGGELFF
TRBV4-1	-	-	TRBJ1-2	TGCGCCAGCAGCCACGACACAAGTTATGGCTACACCTTC	CASSHDTSYGYTF
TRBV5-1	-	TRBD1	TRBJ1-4	TGCGCCAGCAGCTTGGGGGTCGGGACAGGGGACGAAAAACTGTTTTTT	CASSLGVGTGDEKLFF
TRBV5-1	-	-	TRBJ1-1	TGCGCCAGCAGCTTGGCCGGGGGAGGCGGCACTGAAGCTTTCTTT	CASSLAGGGGTEAFF
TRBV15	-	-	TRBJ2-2	TGTGCCACCAGCGGCGGCGGGGAGCTGTTTTTT	CATSGGGELFF
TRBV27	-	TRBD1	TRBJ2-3	TGTGCCAGCAGTTTATACGACAGGGGCTTGACAGATACGCAGTATTTT	CASSLYDRGLTDTQYF
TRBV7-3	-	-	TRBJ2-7	TGTGCCAGCAGCTTAGGCCCGGGAGCCGAGCAGTACTTC	CASSLGPGAEQYF
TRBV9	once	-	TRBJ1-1	TGTGCCAGCAGCCCCTCCGGGAACACTGAAGCTTTCTTT	CASSPSGNTEAFF
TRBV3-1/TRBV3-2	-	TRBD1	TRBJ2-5	TGTGCCAGCAGCCACCCAAGACCGGGACAGGGAGAGACCCAGTACTTC	CASSHPRPGQGETQYF
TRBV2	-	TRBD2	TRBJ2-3	TGTGCCAGCAGTGAAGGTAGCGGGGGCACAGATACGCAGTATTTT	CASSEGSGGTDTQYF
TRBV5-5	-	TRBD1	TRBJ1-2	TGTGCCAGCAGCAGGGCCGACAGGGGATATGGCTACACCTTC	CASSRADRGYGYTF
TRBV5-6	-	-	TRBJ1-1	TGTGCCAGCAGCTTGCGTCGAATGACTATGCACACTGAAGCTTTCTTT	CASSLRRMTMHTEAFF
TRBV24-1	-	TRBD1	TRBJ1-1	TGTGCCACCAGTGATGGGACCGGGACAGGGTACACTGAAGCTTTCTTT	CATSDGTGTGYTEAFF
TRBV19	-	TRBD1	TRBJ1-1	TGTGCCAGCCTCCGGACAGGGGACACTGAAGCTTTCTTT	CASLRTGDTEAFF
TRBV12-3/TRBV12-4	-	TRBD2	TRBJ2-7	TGTGCCAGCAGTTACAGCGGGAGCTACGAGCAGTACTTC	CASSYSGSYEQYF
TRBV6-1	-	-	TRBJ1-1	TGTGCCAGCAGTGAAGCGCAAGTGAGAGCTTTCTTT	CASSEAQVRAFF
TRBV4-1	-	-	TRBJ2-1	TGCGCCAGCAGCCAAGGGCCCCAGGGTGAGCAGTTCTTC	CASSQGPQGEQFF
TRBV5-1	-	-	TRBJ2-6	TGCGCCAGCAGCTTGAATCCCGCGATCTCTGGGGCCAACGTCCTGACTTTC	CASSLNPAISGANVLTF
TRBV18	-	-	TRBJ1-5	TGTGCCAGCTCACCATATGGGGCCGGAACGCGTCAGCCCCAGCATTTT	CASSPYGAGTRQPQHF
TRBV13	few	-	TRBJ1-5	TGTGCCAGCAGCTTAGGACGGGGGGGCAATCAGCCCCAGCATTTT	CASSLGRGGNQPQHF
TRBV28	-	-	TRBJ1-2	TGTGCCAGCAGTCGTCCAGGGAACTATGGCTACACCTTC	CASSRPGNYGYTF
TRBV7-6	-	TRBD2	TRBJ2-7	TGTGCCAGCAGTTCTAGCGGGATAGGTTACGAGCAGTACTTC	CASSSSGIGYEQYF
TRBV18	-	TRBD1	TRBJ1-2	TGTGCCAGCTCACTCCAGGGGGACTATGGCTACACCTTC	CASSLQGDYGYTF